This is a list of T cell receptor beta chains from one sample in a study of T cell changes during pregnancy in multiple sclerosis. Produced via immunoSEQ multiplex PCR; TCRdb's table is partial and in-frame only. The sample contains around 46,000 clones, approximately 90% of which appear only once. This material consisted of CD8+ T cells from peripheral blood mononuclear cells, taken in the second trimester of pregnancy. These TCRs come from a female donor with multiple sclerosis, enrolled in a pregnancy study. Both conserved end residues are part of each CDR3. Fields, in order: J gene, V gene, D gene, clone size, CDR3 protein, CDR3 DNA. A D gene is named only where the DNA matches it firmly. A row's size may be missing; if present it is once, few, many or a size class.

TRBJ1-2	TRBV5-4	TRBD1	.	CASSGPRTGVRYGYTF	TGTGCCAGCAGCGGACCCCGGACAGGGGTCAGGTATGGCTACACCTTC
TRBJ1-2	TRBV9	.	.	CASSVAQGREGYTF	TGTGCCAGCAGCGTAGCTCAAGGACGGGAGGGCTACACCTTC
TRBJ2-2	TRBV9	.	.	CASSARQSNTGELFF	TGTGCCAGCAGCGCTAGACAGTCGAACACCGGGGAGCTGTTTTTT
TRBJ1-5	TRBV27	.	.	CASTSHWGWQPQHF	TGTGCCAGCACCTCCCATTGGGGCTGGCAGCCCCAGCATTTT
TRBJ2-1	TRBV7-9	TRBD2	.	CASSSQTSGGSSYNEQFF	TGTGCCAGCAGCTCCCAGACTAGCGGGGGGAGCTCCTACAATGAGCAGTTCTTC
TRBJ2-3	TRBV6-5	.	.	CASSMTGLTDTQYF	TGTGCCAGCAGCATGACAGGACTCACAGATACGCAGTATTTT
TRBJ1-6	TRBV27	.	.	CASSPVPPSSYNSPLHF	TGTGCCAGCAGTCCCGTGCCCCCCAGCTCCTATAATTCACCCCTCCACTTT
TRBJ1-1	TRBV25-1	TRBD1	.	CASGPQGGNTEAFF	TGTGCCAGCGGCCCGCAGGGGGGGAACACTGAAGCTTTCTTT
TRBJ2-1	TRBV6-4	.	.	CASSDGLVNEQFF	TGTGCCAGCAGTGACGGCCTGGTCAATGAGCAGTTCTTC
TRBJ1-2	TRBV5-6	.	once	CASSLQGFYGYTF	TGTGCCAGCAGCTTGCAGGGGTTTTATGGCTACACCTTC
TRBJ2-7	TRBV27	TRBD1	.	CASSSGTAPYEQYF	TGTGCCAGCAGTTCCGGGACAGCCCCCTACGAGCAGTACTTC
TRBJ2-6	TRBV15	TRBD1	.	CATSRQGAGANVLTF	TGTGCCACCAGCAGACAGGGGGCTGGGGCCAACGTCCTGACTTTC
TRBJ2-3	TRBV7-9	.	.	CASFWSGSATDTQYF	TGTGCCAGCTTTTGGTCAGGATCAGCCACAGATACGCAGTATTTT
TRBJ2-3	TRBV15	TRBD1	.	CATSTRRQGIDTQYF	TGTGCCACCAGCACCCGGCGACAGGGAATAGATACGCAGTATTTT
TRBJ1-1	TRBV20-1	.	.	CSAGVAFF	TGCAGTGCAGGGGTAGCTTTCTTT
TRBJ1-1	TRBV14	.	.	CASSGGGWTEAFF	TGTGCCAGCAGCGGAGGAGGGTGGACTGAAGCTTTCTTT
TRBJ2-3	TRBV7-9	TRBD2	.	CASRRGGLTDTQYF	TGTGCCAGCCGCCGCGGGGGGCTTACAGATACGCAGTATTTT
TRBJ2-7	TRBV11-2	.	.	CASSLVPNEQYF	TGTGCCAGCAGCTTAGTTCCTAATGAGCAGTACTTC
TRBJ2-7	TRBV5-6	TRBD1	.	CASSIQGVYEQYF	TGTGCCAGCAGCATCCAGGGGGTTTACGAGCAGTACTTC
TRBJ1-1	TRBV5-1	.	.	CASSLQDTEAFF	TGCGCCAGCAGTCTCCAGGACACTGAAGCTTTCTTT
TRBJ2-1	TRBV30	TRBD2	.	CAWGLAGDRYNEQFF	TGTGCCTGGGGCCTAGCGGGGGACCGTTACAATGAGCAGTTCTTC
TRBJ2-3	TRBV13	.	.	CASSGGRGSTDTQYF	TGTGCCAGCAGCGGAGGGAGAGGTAGCACAGATACGCAGTATTTT
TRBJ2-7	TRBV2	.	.	CASSGWAGPSYEQYF	TGTGCCAGCAGTGGATGGGCAGGGCCCTCCTACGAGCAGTACTTC
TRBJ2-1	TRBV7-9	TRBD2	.	CASSLASSGGIDNEQFF	TGTGCCAGCAGCTTAGCGTCGAGCGGGGGAATCGACAATGAGCAGTTCTTC
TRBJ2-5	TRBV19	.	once	CASSIDGEETQYF	TGTGCCAGTAGTATAGACGGGGAAGAGACCCAGTACTTC
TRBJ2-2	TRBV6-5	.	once	CASSYGPSMTGELFF	TGTGCCAGCAGTTACGGTCCTAGCATGACCGGGGAGCTGTTTTTT
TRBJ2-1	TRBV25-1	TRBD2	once	CASSSSGGYNEQFF	TGTGCCAGCAGTTCTAGCGGGGGGTACAATGAGCAGTTCTTC
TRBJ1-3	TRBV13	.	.	CASSLEGLRSGNTIYF	TGTGCCAGCAGCTTAGAGGGACTTCGCTCTGGAAACACCATATATTTT
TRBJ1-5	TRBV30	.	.	CAWSVPGIGNQPQHF	TGTGCCTGGAGTGTACCGGGGATCGGCAATCAGCCCCAGCATTTT
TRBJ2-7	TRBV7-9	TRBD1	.	CASSPGTGTLLEQYF	TGTGCCAGCAGCCCGGGGACAGGGACCCTCTTGGAGCAGTACTTC
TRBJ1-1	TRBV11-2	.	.	CASSPGVVEAFF	TGTGCCAGCAGCCCGGGTGTCGTTGAAGCTTTCTTT
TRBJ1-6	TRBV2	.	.	CASSEEVPGGDNSPLHF	TGTGCCAGCAGTGAAGAAGTACCGGGGGGCGATAATTCACCCCTCCACTTT
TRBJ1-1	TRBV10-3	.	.	CAISGTQGRVTEAFF	TGTGCCATCAGTGGGACGCAGGGAAGGGTCACTGAAGCTTTCTTT
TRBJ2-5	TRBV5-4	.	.	CASRSPAEETQYF	TGTGCCAGCAGGTCCCCAGCGGAAGAGACCCAGTACTTC
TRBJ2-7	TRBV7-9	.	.	CASSYPELGYPGSYEQYF	TGTGCCAGCAGCTACCCCGAGTTGGGCTACCCCGGCTCCTACGAGCAGTACTTC
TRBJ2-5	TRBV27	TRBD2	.	CASSPSGQETQYF	TGTGCCAGCAGTCCTAGCGGGCAAGAGACCCAGTACTTC
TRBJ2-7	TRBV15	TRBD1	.	CATSSWDRGLEQYF	TGTGCCACCAGCAGCTGGGACAGGGGGCTCGAGCAGTACTTC
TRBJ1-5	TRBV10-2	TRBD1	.	CASRRGEGARQPQHF	TGCGCCAGCAGGAGGGGTGAGGGGGCTCGACAGCCCCAGCATTTT
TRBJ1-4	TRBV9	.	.	CASSVLSGELFF	TGTGCCAGCAGCGTTCTTTCGGGGGAACTGTTTTTT
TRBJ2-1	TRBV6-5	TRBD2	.	CASSSLAEAYNEQFF	TGTGCCAGCAGTTCTCTAGCGGAAGCTTACAATGAGCAGTTCTTC
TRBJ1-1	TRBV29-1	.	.	CSVAWTVNTEAFF	TGCAGCGTTGCTTGGACAGTGAACACTGAAGCTTTCTTT
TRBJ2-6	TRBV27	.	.	CASSLLGASSGANVLTF	TGTGCCAGCAGTTTATTAGGGGCCTCCTCTGGGGCCAACGTCCTGACTTTC
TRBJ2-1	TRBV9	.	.	CASSTGGPEQFF	TGTGCCAGCAGCACCGGGGGGCCTGAGCAGTTCTTC
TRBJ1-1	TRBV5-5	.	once	CASSLGLNTEAFF	TGTGCCAGCAGCTTGGGACTTAACACTGAAGCTTTCTTT
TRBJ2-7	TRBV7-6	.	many	CASSFGPDGGYEQYF	TGTGCCAGCAGCTTTGGGCCAGACGGAGGCTACGAGCAGTACTTC
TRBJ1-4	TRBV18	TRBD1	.	CASSLTTGKLFF	TGTGCCAGCTCATTAACGACAGGGAAACTGTTTTTT
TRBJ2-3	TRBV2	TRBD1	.	CASKTGVLTSTDTQYF	TGTGCCAGTAAGACAGGGGTACTTACTAGCACAGATACGCAGTATTTT
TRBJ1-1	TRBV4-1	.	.	CASSQRGSMNTEAFF	TGCGCCAGCAGCCAACGGGGGTCCATGAACACTGAAGCTTTCTTT
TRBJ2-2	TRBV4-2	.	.	CASSLSRSAERGTGELFF	TGTGCCAGCAGCCTCTCGCGGAGCGCGGAAAGGGGCACCGGGGAGCTGTTTTTT
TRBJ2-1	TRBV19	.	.	CASSIRGNNEQFF	TGTGCCAGTAGTATTCGGGGGAACAATGAGCAGTTCTTC
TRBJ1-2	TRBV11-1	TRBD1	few	CASSLQGAGGYTF	TGTGCCAGCAGCCTACAGGGGGCAGGAGGCTACACCTTC